Here is one T cell receptor beta chain with its context. No antigen is known for it. Those donating, healthy Caucasian individuals from Russia, were aged roughly 6 to 100. The data derive from a study of blood T cells in healthy people across ages. Alongside a J-beta primer mix, a sample-barcoded 5' primer served in a second PCR lasting roughly 7 to 12 cycles. A tag from a template-switch adaptor with 12 random nucleotides marked each cDNA molecule. TCRdb called the 5' RACE reads again in MiXCR, with one record for every CDR3 protein. The sample holds 720,000 or so distinct CDR3 sequences, around 43% seen once. Whole-study results and caveats: It was held that diversity estimates obtained from one million T cells represented underestimates.

V shed 2 bases and J shed 6 bases, with 14 bases lying between them. The CDR3 loop spans 14 amino acids. The V gene's germline CDR1 is SGHAT and CDR2 FQNNGV. The sequenced sample was blood. The rearrangement uses TRBV11-2 and TRBJ2-7, with D perhaps TRBD1 (6 bases). The receptor comes from a man of 80 years or more in good health. CDR3 bases: TGTGCCAGCAGCTTAATACGCCGACAGGCCGAGCAGTACTTC. It yields the protein CASSLIRRQAEQYF.